Listed below are T cell receptor beta chains from one sample, sequenced in a study of blood T cell repertoires in COVID-19. TCRdb keeps only in-frame clones here, not all; method: immunoSEQ multiplex PCR. Here the sample spans 35,000 to 45,000 clones, 75% to 95% being singletons. The source material was peripheral blood. These receptors were taken from a woman over 75 with acute or convalescent COVID-19. Each CDR3 is given with its conserved first and last residue. The D gene is left open where the match is weak. Clone size is not always given. Where it is, it says once, few, many or a class for expanded clones.

V: TRBV5-1; size: .; J: TRBJ1-1; D: TRBD1; DNA: TGCGCCAGCACCCAGGGACAGGTGGGCACTGAAGCTTTCTTT; CDR3: CASTQGQVGTEAFF
V: TRBV2; size: .; J: TRBJ1-1; D: .; DNA: TGTGCCAGCAGTGCAACAGGGCGGCTCACTGAAGCTTTCTTT; CDR3: CASSATGRLTEAFF
V: TRBV29-1; size: .; J: TRBJ1-2; D: .; DNA: TGCAGCGTTGGCTCTGGCGTATGGGAGGGGCCACCCCACTATGGCTACACCTTC; CDR3: CSVGSGVWEGPPHYGYTF
V: TRBV9; size: .; J: TRBJ1-1; D: .; DNA: TGTGCCAGCAAACCACAGGGAAGGACTGAAGCTTTCTTT; CDR3: CASKPQGRTEAFF
V: TRBV5-1; size: .; J: TRBJ2-7; D: TRBD2; DNA: TGCGCCAGCAGCACGGGACTAGCGGGGGGGCGGTCCTACGAGCAGTACTTC; CDR3: CASSTGLAGGRSYEQYF
V: TRBV6-5; size: .; J: TRBJ1-2; D: TRBD1; DNA: TGTGCCAGCAGGATCTCGGGACAGATTCATGGCTACACCTTC; CDR3: CASRISGQIHGYTF
V: TRBV7-2; size: once; J: TRBJ2-5; D: TRBD2; DNA: TGTGCCAGCAGCTTAGTTGCTAGCGGGGGGGCATTAGAGACCCAGTACTTC; CDR3: CASSLVASGGALETQYF
V: TRBV19; size: .; J: TRBJ1-4; D: .; DNA: TGTGCCAGTAGTATTACGGGTGAAAAACTGTTTTTT; CDR3: CASSITGEKLFF
V: TRBV5-1; size: .; J: TRBJ1-2; D: .; DNA: TGCGCCAGCAGCTTGAAACAGGGTTATGGCTACACCTTC; CDR3: CASSLKQGYGYTF
V: TRBV7-2; size: once; J: TRBJ2-3; D: TRBD2; DNA: TGTGCCAGCAGCACGACTAGCGGGGGTTATACGCAGTATTTT; CDR3: CASSTTSGGYTQYF
V: TRBV28; size: .; J: TRBJ2-3; D: .; DNA: TGTGCCAGCAGTTTAAACCCTCGGGGCACAGATACGCAGTATTTT; CDR3: CASSLNPRGTDTQYF
V: TRBV4-1; size: .; J: TRBJ1-1; D: .; DNA: TGCGCCAGCAGCCAAGACAGGGTTGTCACTGAAGCTTTCTTT; CDR3: CASSQDRVVTEAFF
V: TRBV25-1; size: .; J: TRBJ1-4; D: TRBD1; DNA: TGTGCCAGCAGTAAACCGGGACAGGGAACGGAAAAACTGTTTTTT; CDR3: CASSKPGQGTEKLFF
V: TRBV5-6; size: .; J: TRBJ2-7; D: TRBD1; DNA: TGTGCCAGCAGCCTAGGACAGGGGTCCTACGAGCAGTACTTC; CDR3: CASSLGQGSYEQYF
V: TRBV5-1; size: .; J: TRBJ1-2; D: TRBD1; DNA: TGCGCCAGCAGTGAACAGGGGTTCTATGGCTACACCTTC; CDR3: CASSEQGFYGYTF
V: TRBV19; size: .; J: TRBJ2-7; D: TRBD2; DNA: TGTGCCAGTAGTCCCCAACCCAAAGCGGGGGGCTACGAGCAGTACTTC; CDR3: CASSPQPKAGGYEQYF
V: TRBV19; size: .; J: TRBJ1-6; D: .; DNA: TGTGCCAGTAGACACCAGGGTTATTCACCCCTCCACTTT; CDR3: CASRHQGYSPLHF
V: TRBV30; size: .; J: TRBJ1-2; D: TRBD1; DNA: TGTGCCTGGAGTGCGACAGGGGACTATGGCTACACCTTC; CDR3: CAWSATGDYGYTF
V: TRBV30; size: .; J: TRBJ1-6; D: .; DNA: TGTGCCTGGAGTGTACAGGCAGATTCACCCCTCCACTTT; CDR3: CAWSVQADSPLHF
V: TRBV5-1; size: once; J: TRBJ1-6; D: .; DNA: TGCGCCAGCAGCTTGGGAGCAGGTCGACAGAATTCACCCCTCCACTTT; CDR3: CASSLGAGRQNSPLHF
V: TRBV7-9; size: few; J: TRBJ2-6; D: .; DNA: TGTGCCAGCAGCCCACAGGCTTTGATTCCACGGGCTTTC; CDR3: CASSPQALIPRAF
V: TRBV19; size: .; J: TRBJ1-1; D: TRBD1; DNA: TGTGCCAGTAGGGGGGACAGGACCTACACTGAAGCTTTCTTT; CDR3: CASRGDRTYTEAFF
V: TRBV11-2; size: once; J: TRBJ1-2; D: .; DNA: TGTGCCAGCAGCCCTCGGGAAAACTATGGCTACACCTTC; CDR3: CASSPRENYGYTF
V: TRBV5-1; size: .; J: TRBJ1-2; D: TRBD1; DNA: TGCGCCAGCAGCTTGGGGACAGGGGCCAACTATGGCTACACCTTC; CDR3: CASSLGTGANYGYTF
V: TRBV10-3; size: .; J: TRBJ1-2; D: .; DNA: TGTGCCATCAGTGAGTCGCAGAAGGGGGAGGGCTACACCTTC; CDR3: CAISESQKGEGYTF
V: TRBV13; size: few; J: TRBJ2-7; D: .; DNA: TGTGCCAGCAGCCTCGACGGCTGGCGGGCGCAGTACTTC; CDR3: CASSLDGWRAQYF
V: TRBV7-2; size: .; J: TRBJ2-3; D: TRBD2; DNA: TGTGCCAGCAGCGGGAGCGGGGGAACAGATACGCAGTATTTT; CDR3: CASSGSGGTDTQYF
V: TRBV13; size: .; J: TRBJ1-3; D: .; DNA: TGTGCCAGCAGCTACGCGGTCTCTGGAAACACCATATATTTT; CDR3: CASSYAVSGNTIYF
V: TRBV6-5; size: .; J: TRBJ1-6; D: TRBD1; DNA: TGTGCCACGACCGGGACAGGGAGATCACCCCTCCACTTT; CDR3: CATTGTGRSPLHF
V: TRBV10-3; size: .; J: TRBJ1-1; D: .; DNA: TGTGCCATCAGTGAGTCTCAGAACACTGAAGCTTTCTTT; CDR3: CAISESQNTEAFF
V: TRBV7-2; size: .; J: TRBJ1-6; D: TRBD1; DNA: TGTGCCAGCAGCCCCCGGGCGACAGGGGGGTATTCACCCCTCCACTTT; CDR3: CASSPRATGGYSPLHF
V: TRBV12-3/TRBV12-4; size: .; J: TRBJ2-7; D: .; DNA: TGTGCCAGCAGTTTAGAGGCAGGCTACGAGCAGTACTTC; CDR3: CASSLEAGYEQYF
V: TRBV2; size: .; J: TRBJ2-7; D: TRBD1; DNA: TGTGCCAGCAGCTGGAACAGGGGTAACTACGAGCAGTACTTC; CDR3: CASSWNRGNYEQYF
V: TRBV5-6; size: .; J: TRBJ1-3; D: .; DNA: TGTGCCAGCAGCTTGGTGGGCCCCTCTGGAAACACCATATATTTT; CDR3: CASSLVGPSGNTIYF
V: TRBV2; size: once; J: TRBJ1-1; D: TRBD1; DNA: TGTGCCAGCAGTCGGGACAGGGCCACTGAAGCTTTCTTT; CDR3: CASSRDRATEAFF
V: TRBV15; size: .; J: TRBJ1-3; D: TRBD1; DNA: TGTGCCACCAGCAAGGACAGGGGAAACACCATATATTTT; CDR3: CATSKDRGNTIYF
V: TRBV5-1; size: .; J: TRBJ1-2; D: .; DNA: TGCGCCAGCAGCCCGTATAGCCTGTCCTATGGCTACACCTTC; CDR3: CASSPYSLSYGYTF
V: TRBV10-3; size: once; J: TRBJ1-6; D: TRBD1; DNA: TGTGCCATCAGGACCTCCGGGACAGATAATTCACCCCTCCACTTT; CDR3: CAIRTSGTDNSPLHF
V: TRBV7-2; size: once; J: TRBJ1-4; D: TRBD1; DNA: TGTGCCAGCAGCTCGGGACAGGGGGATGGAGAAAAACTGTTTTTT; CDR3: CASSSGQGDGEKLFF
V: TRBV11-2; size: .; J: TRBJ1-2; D: TRBD1; DNA: TGTGCCAGCAGCTTCACAACAGGGGCAGACTATGGCTACACCTTC; CDR3: CASSFTTGADYGYTF
V: TRBV5-8; size: .; J: TRBJ2-1; D: .; DNA: TGTGCCAGCAGTTCCGGGGGGCCATACAATGAGCAGTTCTTC; CDR3: CASSSGGPYNEQFF
V: TRBV7-2; size: .; J: TRBJ2-6; D: .; DNA: TGTGCCAGCAGCTTAGCAGGGAGAAACTCTGGGGCCAACGTCCTGACTTTC; CDR3: CASSLAGRNSGANVLTF
V: TRBV20-1; size: .; J: TRBJ2-7; D: .; DNA: TGCAGTGCTGCCTCCGGGGGCGAGCAGTACTTC; CDR3: CSAASGGEQYF
V: TRBV3-1/TRBV3-2; size: once; J: TRBJ2-3; D: TRBD2; DNA: TGTGCCAGCAGCCCAGCGGGAAGCACAGATACGCAGTATTTT; CDR3: CASSPAGSTDTQYF
V: TRBV15; size: .; J: TRBJ2-3; D: .; DNA: TGTGCCACCAGCCTGGCGGGGTCCGCGGGTACGCAGTATTTT; CDR3: CATSLAGSAGTQYF
V: TRBV18; size: .; J: TRBJ2-3; D: .; DNA: TGTGCCAGCTCACCAGTCGTGTTATCTAGCACAGATACGCAGTATTTT; CDR3: CASSPVVLSSTDTQYF
V: TRBV11-3; size: .; J: TRBJ2-1; D: .; DNA: TGTGCCAGCAGCTTAGATAGAGGAGAGCAGTTCTTC; CDR3: CASSLDRGEQFF
V: TRBV20-1; size: .; J: TRBJ1-1; D: TRBD1; DNA: TGCAGTGCTAGTGCCCCTGGACAGGGGACTGAAGCTTTCTTT; CDR3: CSASAPGQGTEAFF
V: TRBV2; size: .; J: TRBJ1-4; D: .; DNA: TGTGCCAGCCAACTACAACCAACTAATGAAAAACTGTTTTTT; CDR3: CASQLQPTNEKLFF
V: TRBV2; size: .; J: TRBJ1-4; D: TRBD1; DNA: TGTGCCAGCAGTGGGGACAGGGGTTCTAATGAAAAACTGTTTTTT; CDR3: CASSGDRGSNEKLFF
V: TRBV3-1/TRBV3-2; size: .; J: TRBJ2-7; D: .; DNA: TGTGCCAGCAGTAACTTTCTAGGGGCCACACCCTACGAGCAGTACTTC; CDR3: CASSNFLGATPYEQYF
V: TRBV6-5; size: .; J: TRBJ1-1; D: .; DNA: TGTGCCAGCAGCTTGCTGGGAGGGGACACTGAAGCTTTCTTT; CDR3: CASSLLGGDTEAFF
V: TRBV7-3; size: .; J: TRBJ2-3; D: .; DNA: TGTGCCAGCAGCCCCGGGGGCACAGATACGCAGTATTTT; CDR3: CASSPGGTDTQYF
V: TRBV6-6; size: .; J: TRBJ1-5; D: TRBD1; DNA: TGTGCCAGCACTAACCTCTGGGACAGGGTATCTCAGCCCCAGCATTTT; CDR3: CASTNLWDRVSQPQHF
V: TRBV6-1; size: few; J: TRBJ1-2; D: .; DNA: TGTGCCAGCAGTGAAGGAGGGAGTATCTATGGCTACACCTTC; CDR3: CASSEGGSIYGYTF
V: TRBV2; size: .; J: TRBJ2-7; D: .; DNA: TGTGCCATCCTCAGAGGGGGCTCCTACGAGCAGTACTTC; CDR3: CAILRGGSYEQYF
V: TRBV29-1; size: .; J: TRBJ1-2; D: TRBD1; DNA: TGCAGCGTTGAAGGACAGGGCGTCGGCTACACCTTC; CDR3: CSVEGQGVGYTF
V: TRBV18; size: .; J: TRBJ1-1; D: TRBD1; DNA: TGTGCCAGCTCAACAGGGGGCAGAACTGAAGCTTTCTTT; CDR3: CASSTGGRTEAFF
V: TRBV6-5; size: .; J: TRBJ1-6; D: TRBD1; DNA: TGTGCCAGCAGAAGGGACAGGGAAGGCTCACCCCTCCACTTT; CDR3: CASRRDREGSPLHF